Below are 31 T cell receptor beta chains sequenced from a single sample in a study of blood T cells in healthy people across ages. PCR was performed a second time for 7 to 11 cycles using a sample-barcoded 5' primer and a J-beta primer mix. From the 5' RACE reads, TCRdb called clonotypes with MiXCR, one entry per CDR3 protein. The table has about 1.1 million distinct CDR3 sequences, 35% to 45% seen once. Sequencing was carried out using blood. These receptors were obtained from a man in his late teens or twenties in good health.

CDR3 loop: CASAPTGGGATDTQYF. The CDR3 bases are TGTGCCAGCGCCCCTACGGGCGGGGGGGCAACAGATACGCAGTATTTT. This chain uses TRBV6-5 with TRBJ2-3, with 9 bases matching TRBD2. With V trimmed by 8 bases and J by 3 bases, 12 bases remained unmatched. CDR3 length: 16 amino acids. The germline gives CDR1 MNHEY, CDR2 SVGAGI.

In regard to this clonotype: The junction and the germline gene differ at one end; a read error may be behind it. The chain is built from TRBV4-3 and TRBJ2-3; D ambiguous. The CDR3 runs 14 residues. Germline assignment: CDR1 LGHNA and CDR2 YSLEER. CDR3 sequence reads: CASSQDPFTDTQCF. CDR3 DNA: TGCGCCAGCAGCCAGGATCCATTCACAGATACGCAGTGTTTT.

The rearrangement links TRBV12-3 or TRBV12-4 to TRBJ1-1, with 8 bases fitting TRBD1. The CDR3 length is 14 residues. The J segment lost 5 bases and the V segment lost 3 bases, leaving 5 bases of the junction unmatched. The CDR3 loop reads CASSFDRGRTEAFF. The DNA of the CDR3 is TGTGCCAGCAGTTTCGACAGGGGAAGGACTGAAGCTTTCTTT.

This clonotype appeared a few times. The CDR3 loop is CASSVSRDYGYTF. CDR3 coding DNA: TGTGCCAGCAGTGTTTCCCGCGACTATGGCTACACCTTC. The chain employs TRBV2 and TRBJ1-2, with D unclear. V lost 4 bases, J lost 3 bases, and 9 bases lay in between. Per germline, CDR1 SNHLY and CDR2 FYNNEI. CDR3 length equals 13 residues.

This clonotype was counted at least ten times. The genes are TRBV15 and TRBJ2-1; D is undetermined. Trimming left V 0 bases short and J 5 bases short, with 11 bases between. Looked up from germline, CDR1 is LNHNV and CDR2 is YYDKDF (reference sequence). The CDR3 extends over 15 amino acids. The CDR3 DNA reads TGTGCCACCAGCAGAGAACGATTATGGAACAATGAGCAGTTCTTC. Protein: CATSRERLWNNEQFF. The full variable domain, in which reference TRBV15 and TRBJ2-1 provide the parts outside the CDR3, is DAMVIQNPRYQVTQFGKPVTLSCSQTLNHNVMYWYQQKSSQAPKLLFHYYDKDFNNEADTPDNFQSRRPNTSFCFLDIRSPGLGDTAMYLCATSRERLWNNEQFFGPGTRLTVL.

The gene calls are TRBV29-1 and TRBJ2-1, with 7 bases that match TRBD2. Germline trimming cut 7 bases from V and 9 bases from J; bases unmatched to any gene: 9. This CDR3 is 12 amino acids long. CDR1 and CDR2 from the germline V gene are SQVTM and ANQGSEA. The CDR3 sequence is CSAHWGGIEQFF. The DNA for the CDR3 is TGCAGCGCCCATTGGGGGGGAATTGAGCAGTTCTTC.

This clonotype was detected only a few times. V usage is TRBV9 and J usage is TRBJ1-1, with D possibly TRBD1 on 5 matching bases. V lost 6 bases to trimming and J lost 5 bases, with 20 bases between them. The CDR3 is made up of 15 amino acids. Germline V gene data show CDR1 as SGDLS and CDR2 as YYNGEE. The CDR3 region is CASTSHGGGVTEAFF. CDR3 bases: TGTGCCAGCACCTCGCACGGCGGGGGGGTAACTGAAGCTTTCTTT. The full variable domain, rest sourced from reference TRBV9 and TRBJ1-1, is DSGVTQTPKHLITATGQRVTLRCSPRSGDLSVYWYQQSLDQGLQFLIQYYNGEERAKGNILERFSAQQFPDLHSELNLSSLELGDSALYFCASTSHGGGVTEAFFGQGTRLTVV.

The rearrangement joins TRBV6-2 or TRBV6-3 to TRBJ2-1; D unresolved. V gave up 8 bases and J gave up 7 bases, with 21 bases separating them. CDR3 size: 15 residues. The germline CDR1 and CDR2 sequences are MNHEY and SVGEGT. The CDR3 DNA sequence: TGTGCCAGCCTGGCTTTGCCCACACCCTTGAATGAGCAGTTCTTC. Its protein is CASLALPTPLNEQFF.

Comments on this clonotype: The junction does not match germline at one end; this may be a read error. This chain links TRBV7-2 with TRBJ1-5, with unresolved D. CDR1 is SGHTA, CDR2 FQGNSA, per germline. The CDR3 spans 15 residues. CDR3 coding DNA: TGTGTCAGCAGCTTAGACGGAAAGACCAATCAGCCCCAGCATTTT. Encoded protein: CVSSLDGKTNQPQHF. Drawing the rest from reference TRBV7-2 and TRBJ1-5, the complete variable domain is GAGVSQSPSNKVTEKGKDVELRCDPISGHTALYWYRQSLGQGLEFLIYFQGNSAPDKSGLPSDRFSAERTGGSVSTLTIQRTQQEDSAVYLCVSSLDGKTNQPQHFGDGTRLSIL.

This clonotype was counted once. The junction and the germline gene differ at one end; a read error may be behind it. The chain employs TRBV18 and TRBJ1-2; 8 bases map to TRBD1. The CDR3 is 14 amino acids. Germline assignment: CDR1 KGHSH and CDR2 LQKENI. The CDR3 region has the DNA TGTGCCAGCTCACCGGGACAGGACCACTATGACTACACCTTC. This translates into CASSPGQDHYDYTF.

The sample holds a few counts of this clonotype. The V call is TRBV10-3, the J call TRBJ2-7; D tentatively fits TRBD1 or TRBD2 (5 bases each). Germline V gives CDR1 ENHRY, CDR2 SYGVKD. The V end was cut by 0 bases, the J end by 7 bases, with 13 bases between. This CDR3 is 14 amino acids long. The CDR3 sequence is CAISESGVANEQYF. CDR3 in DNA: TGTGCCATCAGTGAGTCGGGGGTGGCTAATGAGCAGTACTTC.

This clonotype turned up a few times. The V call is TRBV20-1, the J call TRBJ2-3; 11 nucleotides agree with TRBD2. The CDR3 spans 15 residues. After removal of 5 bases from V and 0 bases from J, the junction contained 4 bases not matched to a gene. Germline V gene sequence: CDR1 DFQATT, CDR2 SNEGSKA (reference sequence). The CDR3 sequence is CSAYSGGDSTDTQYF. CDR3 coding DNA: TGCAGTGCTTATAGCGGGGGGGATAGCACAGATACGCAGTATTTT.

This clonotype was observed at least ten times. The rearrangement uses TRBV4-3 and TRBJ2-1; tentative D call: TRBD1 (6 bases). With 1 base removed from V and 0 bases from J, the gap between germline ends came to 7 bases. The CDR3 is made up of 15 amino acids. Germline assignment: CDR1 LGHNA and CDR2 YSLEER. The CDR3 region is CASSQGGGSYNEQFF. CDR3 in DNA: TGCGCCAGCAGCCAAGGAGGGGGCTCCTACAATGAGCAGTTCTTC.

CDR3 DNA sequence: TGTGCCAGCAGCCAAGGACCAGGGGGGAACACTGAAGCTTTCTTT. This sequence encodes CASSQGPGGNTEAFF. The chain is built from TRBV4-2 and TRBJ1-1; TRBD1 matches at 7 bases. Germline assignment: CDR1 LGHNA and CDR2 YNFKEQ. The CDR3 contains 15 residues. After removal of 1 base from V and 1 base from J, the junction contained 3 bases not matched to a gene.

This clonotype was seen a few times. The rearrangement links TRBV10-3 to TRBJ2-3, with D tentatively TRBD1 (6 bases). The CDR3 has 19 residues. The germline gives CDR1 ENHRY, CDR2 SYGVKD. V lost 0 bases to trimming and J lost 8 bases, with 27 bases between them. Here the CDR3 reads CAISESRTDLGQRVGTQYF. DNA for the CDR3: TGTGCCATCAGTGAGTCGCGAACCGATTTAGGACAGAGGGTTGGTACGCAGTATTTT.

This chain links TRBV14 with TRBJ2-5; 8 bases line up with TRBD2. In germline, CDR1 is SGHDN, CDR2 FVKESK. V lost 1 base to trimming and J lost 5 bases; unmatched junction nucleotides: 6. This CDR3 spans 15 amino acids. CDR3 residues: CASSQGTSRRETQYF. CDR3 nucleotide sequence: TGTGCCAGCAGCCAAGGGACTAGCCGACGCGAGACCCAGTACTTC.

The chain joins TRBV14 to TRBJ2-7, with 8 bases fitting TRBD1. The CDR3 totals 16 residues. V lost 4 bases to trimming and J lost 7 bases; unmatched junction nucleotides: 15. In germline, CDR1 is SGHDN, CDR2 FVKESK. The CDR3 spells CASSPWQGAAYNEQYF. As DNA, the CDR3 is TGTGCCAGCAGCCCCTGGCAGGGGGCGGCTTACAATGAGCAGTACTTC. Using reference TRBV14 and TRBJ2-7 for the parts outside the CDR3, the full variable domain is EAGVTQFPSHSVIEKGQTVTLRCDPISGHDNLYWYRRVMGKEIKFLLHFVKESKQDESGMPNNRFLAERTGGTYSTLKVQPAELEDSGVYFCASSPWQGAAYNEQYFGPGTRLTVT.

This rearrangement joins TRBV20-1 to TRBJ1-1; TRBD1 matches 8 bases. This CDR3 region has 14 residues. Per germline, CDR1 DFQATT and CDR2 SNEGSKA (reference sequence). Unmatched junction bases numbered 7, after V lost 0 bases and J lost 7 bases. The DNA of the CDR3 is TGCAGTGCTAGAGAGGGGGGACAGGCTGATGAAGCTTTCTTT. It yields the protein CSAREGGQADEAFF.

This clonotype was counted a few times. V usage is TRBV2 and J usage is TRBJ2-7; 7 nucleotides line up with TRBD1. This CDR3 has 15 amino acids. Germline V CDR1 and CDR2: SNHLY, FYNNEI. Trimming at V came to 2 bases and at J to 2 bases, leaving 6 bases not matched to a gene. CDR3 bases: TGTGCCAGCAGTGAAAGGACAGGCATAACCTACGAGCAGTACTTC. Translating it yields CASSERTGITYEQYF.

This clonotype was counted many times. The chain combines TRBV28 with TRBJ1-6; no definite D call. Germline-derived CDR1 and CDR2 are MDHEN and SYDVKM. The length of the CDR3 is 14 residues. V lost 2 bases and J lost 6, with 8 bases in between. The chain's CDR3 is CASSLEVFNSPLHF. The CDR3 DNA sequence: TGTGCCAGCAGTTTAGAGGTTTTTAATTCACCCCTCCACTTT.

This clonotype appeared a few times. J is TRBJ1-2 and V is TRBV6-4; perhaps TRBD1 as D (6 bases). Germline V gene data show CDR1 as MRHNA and CDR2 as SNTAGT. The CDR3 is made up of 14 amino acids. Trimming removed 5 bases at V and 4 bases at J, with 14 bases between. CDR3: CASSPEQGVYGYTF. The CDR3 region has the DNA TGTGCCAGCAGTCCCGAACAGGGAGTCTATGGCTACACCTTC.

Only a few counts were recorded for this clonotype. V and J are TRBV20-1 and TRBJ1-5; 9 bases match TRBD1. The V gene end was trimmed by 3 bases and the J gene end by 2 bases; junction bases not matched to a gene: 2. This CDR3 is 14 amino acids long. Germline lookup yields CDR1 DFQATT and CDR2 SNEGSKA (reference sequence). The CDR3 protein is CSARGQGGNQPQHF. The CDR3, as DNA: TGCAGTGCTAGGGGACAGGGTGGCAATCAGCCCCAGCATTTT.

This chain joins TRBV6-2 or TRBV6-3 and TRBJ2-1; the match to TRBD1 covers 10 bases. Unmatched junction bases numbered 13, after V lost 5 bases and J lost 9 bases. Germline loops: CDR1 MNHEY, CDR2 SVGEGT. The CDR3 runs to 16 residues. The CDR3 DNA reads TGTGCCAGCAGTCACCTCCGGGACAGGGGATTAATTGAGCAGTTCTTC. Translation gives CASSHLRDRGLIEQFF.

The chain has TRBV5-1 and TRBJ2-3; D is uncertain. Germline-derived CDR1 and CDR2 are SGHRS and YFSETQ. V was trimmed by 0 bases and J by 0 bases, leaving 17 bases between them. The CDR3 is 18 residues long. The CDR3 coding sequence is TGCGCCAGCAGCTTGGGGTCCCCTAGGCCTGCTAGCACAGATACGCAGTATTTT. Its translation: CASSLGSPRPASTDTQYF.

This clonotype came up a few times. This chain joins TRBV7-6 and TRBJ2-7; D is unresolved. The V gene's germline CDR1 is SGHVS and CDR2 FNYEAQ. V lost 5 bases and J lost 0, with 11 bases in between. The CDR3 has 14 amino acids. The CDR3 nucleotides are TGTGCCAGCAGCCCCTACGGGTTCTCCTACGAGCAGTACTTC. It specifies CASSPYGFSYEQYF.

The rearrangement joins TRBV4-2 to TRBJ1-4, with a tentative D call TRBD1 (6 bases). The CDR3 covers 16 residues. Germline values: CDR1 LGHNA, CDR2 YNFKEQ. V lost 0 bases, J lost 8 bases, and 16 bases lay in between. In nucleotides, the CDR3 is TGTGCCAGCAGCCAAGATAGACGACAGGAGGGGGAAAAACTGTTTTTT. Protein sequence: CASSQDRRQEGEKLFF.

This clonotype came up a few times. The CDR3 spells CASSDHRALPNSPLHF. CDR3 in DNA: TGCGCCAGCAGCGACCATAGGGCCCTCCCTAATTCACCCCTCCACTTT. The chain links TRBV4-1 to TRBJ1-6; D remains ambiguous. Trimming took off 5 bases at V and 6 bases at J, with 17 bases between the two ends. The CDR3 length is 16 residues. Germline V gene data show CDR1 as MGHRA and CDR2 as YSYEKL.

The V call is TRBV7-6, the J call TRBJ2-2; 7 nucleotides agree with TRBD2. Trimming cost V 2 bases and J 6 bases; bases outside gene matches: 12. Looked up from germline, CDR1 is SGHVS and CDR2 is FNYEAQ. The CDR3 contains 17 residues. The CDR3 DNA is TGTGCCAGCAGCTTATTGAAGACTAGCCCGGGTTCCGGGGAGCTGTTTTTT. Translating it yields CASSLLKTSPGSGELFF.

This sequence joins TRBV10-3 and TRBJ1-1, with D possibly being TRBD1 (5 bases). Germline-derived CDR1 and CDR2 are ENHRY and SYGVKD. CDR3 length: 14 amino acids. Trimming cost V 6 bases and J 1 base, with 12 bases left between them. CDR3 bases: TGTGCCATCAGGGGTGGGGCGGAGAACACTGAAGCTTTCTTT. It specifies CAIRGGAENTEAFF.

V and J are TRBV2 and TRBJ2-3; the D gene is possibly TRBD1 (9 bases). The CDR3 has 16 amino acids. V was pared by 6 bases and J by 2 bases, with 18 bases between. CDR1 is SNHLY, CDR2 FYNNEI, per germline. The CDR3 spells CASSSGGTGPTDTQYF. As DNA, the CDR3 is TGTGCCAGCAGCTCGGGGGGGACAGGGCCCACAGATACGCAGTATTTT.

This chain joins TRBV27 and TRBJ1-2; possibly TRBD1 for D (6 bases). CDR3 length equals 14 residues. Germline V lookup: CDR1 MNHEY, CDR2 SMNVEV (reference sequence). Between the trimmed V and J ends, which lost 2 bases and 4 bases, there was a span of 11 bases. Written as DNA, the CDR3 is TGTGCCAGCAGTTTAAAGGGGGGCACCTATGGCTACACCTTC. It is translated as CASSLKGGTYGYTF.